This TCR beta chain comes out of a study of cytomegalovirus exposure and HLA in healthy donors. Study-level points and caveats: TCR clusters originating in the first cohort tended to co-occur in the 100 to 150 validation repertoires, according to a later analysis. Most TCR sequences showed up rarely, but some public TCRs showed up in many donors. Researchers catalogued about 150 TCR beta chains as cytomegalovirus-associated.

In germline, CDR1 is MNHEY, CDR2 SMNVEV (reference sequence). The CDR3 has 14 residues. V was cut by 6 bases and J by 1 base, with 12 bases left in between. Remarks on this clone: Its specificity is unknown.

These donors were members of the roughly 120-subject validation cohort, a group separate from the approximately 670-subject first cohort. Here immunoSEQ multiplex PCR was the method, and the copy in TCRdb shows in-frame clones only, minus some. The data contain roughly 200,000 clones, about 81% of them singletons. This sequence originates from a woman aged 25-40 years in good health and CMV-seronegative. The chain combines TRBV27 with TRBJ1-1; D is unclear. The material sequenced was PBMCs. Written as DNA, the CDR3 is TGTGCCAGCAGGACATGGGCAGGGAACACTGAAGCTTTCTTT. Translating it yields CASRTWAGNTEAFF.